A selection of T cell receptor beta chains follows, all from one sample in a study of T cells in Graves' hyperthyroidism and ophthalmopathy. TCRdb analysed the multiplex PCR reads with MiXCR anew, one entry per CDR3 protein. The table shows about 410,000 distinct CDR3 sequences, with around 15% occurring only once. What was sequenced was blood. The source is a woman younger than 45 with Graves' ophthalmopathy. CDR3s include the opening cysteine and the closing phenylalanine or tryptophan. D genes are given only for firm matches. Clone size is shown for a subset of rows, as once, few, many or a class of expanded clone.

j_call	clone_size	d_call	v_call	cdr3_nt	cdr3_aa
TRBJ2-3	many	TRBD2	TRBV7-6	TGTGCCAGCAGCTTTCTAGCGGGGGCAACGACAGATACGCAGTATTTT	CASSFLAGATTDTQYF
TRBJ2-1	-	TRBD1	TRBV4-1	TGCGCCAGCAGTCCCCGGGTTGATGGGGGCAGGGGGCGGAATGAGCAGTTCTTC	CASSPRVDGGRGRNEQFF
TRBJ2-3	many	-	TRBV12-3/TRBV12-4	TGTGCCAGCAGTTCCTATCCGAGGGATACGCAGTATTTT	CASSSYPRDTQYF
TRBJ2-5	many	TRBD1	TRBV28	TGTGCCAGCAGTTTTTTAGGGGGCGACGAGACCCAGTACTTC	CASSFLGGDETQYF
TRBJ2-2	many	TRBD2	TRBV27	TGTGCCAGCAGGGGACTAGCGGGGGGCGGCGGGGAGCTGTTTTTT	CASRGLAGGGGELFF
TRBJ1-6	many	-	TRBV12-3/TRBV12-4	TGTGCCAGCAGTTCCTCCAGACCCGGAGTACATAATTCACCCCTCCACTTT	CASSSSRPGVHNSPLHF
TRBJ1-2	many	-	TRBV5-1	TGCGCCAGCAGCTTCCAGGATACAGAGCACTATGGCTACACCTTC	CASSFQDTEHYGYTF
TRBJ2-3	many	-	TRBV27	TGTGCCAGCAGCTCGACAGGACGCACAGATACGCAGTATTTT	CASSSTGRTDTQYF
TRBJ1-6	many	-	TRBV2	TGTGCCAGCAGTGAAAAACGACAGCAGGCCAGTTCACCCCTCCACTTT	CASSEKRQQASSPLHF
TRBJ1-2	few	TRBD1	TRBV25-1	TGTGCCAGCAGTGAATATAGCTCGACAGGGGGGGATGGCTACACCTTC	CASSEYSSTGGDGYTF
TRBJ2-1	-	-	TRBV20-1	TGCAGTGCTCGGGGGCGCGTAGACAATGAGCAGTTCTTC	CSARGRVDNEQFF
TRBJ2-3	many	-	TRBV20-1	TGCAGTGCTAGACGGTCCGGGGGTGCAGATACGCAGTATTTT	CSARRSGGADTQYF
TRBJ2-1	many	-	TRBV20-1	TGCAGTGCTAGAATCCAGGGGAGCTCCTACAATGAGCAGTTCTTC	CSARIQGSSYNEQFF
TRBJ2-3	many	-	TRBV29-1	TGCAGCGTTATCCGGGGTCACACAGATACGCAGTATTTT	CSVIRGHTDTQYF
TRBJ2-1	many	-	TRBV3-1	TGTGCCAGCAGCCGCGCGACAGGTCCCAAGTTCTTC	CASSRATGPKFF
TRBJ1-2	many	TRBD1	TRBV5-8	TGTGCCAGCAGCCGCCGGGACAGTTTAACTGGCTACACCTTC	CASSRRDSLTGYTF
TRBJ2-2	-	-	TRBV9	TGTGCCAGCACCCCACCGGAGGGGGCCGCCAACACCGGGGAGCTGTTTTTT	CASTPPEGAANTGELFF
TRBJ1-6	few	-	TRBV28	TGTGCCAGCGGGCTAACACCCCTCCACTTT	CASGLTPLHF
TRBJ2-5	many	TRBD2	TRBV7-9	TGTGCCAGCAGCCACAGCGGGGTTCAAGAGACCCAGTACTTC	CASSHSGVQETQYF
TRBJ2-5	-	-	TRBV6-1	TGTGCCAGCAGCGAATCTGGGCAGCCCCAAGAGACCCAGTACTTC	CASSESGQPQETQYF
TRBJ2-3	many	-	TRBV28	TGTGCCAGCAGTTTAAGGGGGGTCGAATTTGGCACAGATACGCAGTATTTT	CASSLRGVEFGTDTQYF
TRBJ2-7	many	TRBD1	TRBV14	TGTGCCAGCAGCCCTACAGGGGCGCACGAGCAGTACTTC	CASSPTGAHEQYF
TRBJ2-7	many	TRBD2	TRBV28	TGTGCCAGCAGTTCGATGACTAGCGAACTTCCCTACGAGCAGTACTTC	CASSSMTSELPYEQYF
TRBJ1-1	few	-	TRBV20-1	TGCAGGGTCTTGATGGACACTGAAGCTTTCTTT	CRVLMDTEAFF
TRBJ2-1	many	-	TRBV30	TGTGCCTGGAGTGTCAAGGGAGCAAGCTACAATGAGCAGTTCTTC	CAWSVKGASYNEQFF
TRBJ2-3	many	-	TRBV5-1	TGCGCCAGCAGCTTGTGGCTAGTTGGCTCAGATACGCAGTATTTT	CASSLWLVGSDTQYF
TRBJ2-5	many	-	TRBV11-2	TGTGCCAGCAGCCGGACCCAGGTGACTCAAGAGACCCAGTACTTC	CASSRTQVTQETQYF
TRBJ2-1	many	-	TRBV5-6	TGTGCCAGCAGGGATTTAGGGGACCTCAGCTCCTACAATGAGCAGTTCTTC	CASRDLGDLSSYNEQFF
TRBJ2-5	many	-	TRBV2	TGTGCCAGCATGGAGGGGGGCTCAGAGACCCAGTACTTC	CASMEGGSETQYF
TRBJ2-3	many	-	TRBV2	TGTGCCAGCAGTGAAGGGAGGGGTTCAGATACGCAGTATTTT	CASSEGRGSDTQYF
TRBJ2-4	many	TRBD2	TRBV4-1	TGCGCCAGCAGCCAAGTTTGGGCTAGCGGGGGGGCGAACATTCAGTACTTC	CASSQVWASGGANIQYF
TRBJ2-3	many	TRBD2	TRBV6-1	TGTGCCAGCAGTTACAGCGCGGGGGGCACAGATACGCAGTATTTT	CASSYSAGGTDTQYF
TRBJ2-3	few	TRBD2	TRBV19	TGTGCCAGTACCGCTAGCGGGGGGGCCACTGATACGCAGTATTTT	CASTASGGATDTQYF
TRBJ2-7	many	-	TRBV28	TGTGCCAGCAGTTTATTAGTTTCCTACGAGCAGTACTTC	CASSLLVSYEQYF
TRBJ1-1	-	-	TRBV12-5	TGTGCTAGTGGTTTATGGGGGAACACTGAAGCTTTCTTT	CASGLWGNTEAFF
TRBJ2-1	many	TRBD1	TRBV11-1	TGTGCCAGCAGCCTGGACAGGGGGCACAATGAGCAGTTCTTC	CASSLDRGHNEQFF
TRBJ1-1	-	TRBD1	TRBV6-2/TRBV6-3	TGTGCCAGCAGATGGGACAGGGAAAGGTTGGCTTTCTTT	CASRWDRERLAFF
TRBJ2-1	-	TRBD2	TRBV28	TGTGCCAGCAGTTTATCCGCGGCTAGCGGGGGACAAGGGCAGTTCTTC	CASSLSAASGGQGQFF
TRBJ2-1	many	-	TRBV11-1	TGTGCCAGCAGCTTTGGTCCAGGGGACAATGAGCAGTTCTTC	CASSFGPGDNEQFF